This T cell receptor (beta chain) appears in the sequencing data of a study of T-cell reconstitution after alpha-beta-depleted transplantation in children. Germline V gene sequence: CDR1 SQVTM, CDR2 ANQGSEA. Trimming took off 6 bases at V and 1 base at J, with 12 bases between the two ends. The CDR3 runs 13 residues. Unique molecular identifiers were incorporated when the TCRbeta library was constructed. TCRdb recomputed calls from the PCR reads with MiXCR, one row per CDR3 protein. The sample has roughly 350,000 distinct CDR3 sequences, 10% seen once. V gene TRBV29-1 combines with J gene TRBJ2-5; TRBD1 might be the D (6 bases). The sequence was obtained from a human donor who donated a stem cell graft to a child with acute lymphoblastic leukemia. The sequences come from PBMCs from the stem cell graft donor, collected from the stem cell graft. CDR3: CSVGRQVQETQYF. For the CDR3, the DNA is TGCAGCGTCGGAAGACAGGTCCAAGAGACCCAGTACTTC.